Shown below are 22 T cell receptor beta chains from a single sample sequenced in a study of spatial heterogeneity in lung cancer. Each CDR3 protein is one row after TCRdb ran MiXCR on the 5' RACE reads. Among 4,000 to 5,500 distinct CDR3 sequences listed, around 20% were seen once. Time point reported: sample taken at primary tumor resection. Whole RNA, isolated from tumor, nontumor lung or frozen PBMC, was sequenced without prior sorting. The input for sequencing was normal lung tissue next to the tumor, taken at surgery. The source is a male donor with early-stage non-small cell lung cancer.

This clonotype is deemed medium-sized (0.01 to 0.1%). This beta chain turned up in a library designed for alpha chains; as an off-target read, its abundance says little. The chain employs TRBV28 and TRBJ1-2, with 7 bases matching TRBD1. Germline V gives CDR1 MDHEN, CDR2 SYDVKM. V shed 6 bases and J 9 bases; nucleotides not matched to a gene: 4. The length of the CDR3 is 11 residues. CDR3 nucleotides: TGTGCCAGCAGCTTGACAGGGCGCTACACCTTC. Protein: CASSLTGRYTF.

This clonotype is termed large (0.1 to 1%). This beta chain appears as a stray read in a library generated for alpha chains; its size is not informative. The chain joins TRBV10-3 to TRBJ2-3; perhaps TRBD2 as D (6 bases). The germline V gene encodes CDR1 ENHRY and CDR2 SYGVKD. V was shortened by 10 bases and J by 0 bases, with 14 bases between the two germline ends. This CDR3 region has 14 residues. The CDR3 is CATRLGTSTDTQYF. The CDR3 DNA reads TGTGCCACTCGACTAGGAACTAGCACAGATACGCAGTATTTT.

This clonotype is termed medium-sized. As an off-target read in a library built for alpha chains, this beta chain has a frequency of little significance. V is TRBV7-9 and J is TRBJ1-2; a possible D gene is TRBD1 (5 bases). The CDR3 is 13 residues long. Germline V gene lookup returns CDR1 SEHNR and CDR2 FQNEAQ (reference sequence). V was shortened by 3 bases and J by 8 bases, with 13 bases between the two germline ends. In nucleotides, the CDR3 is TGTGCCAGCAGCTTCCCAAATCAGGGCGGCTACACCTTC. Protein sequence: CASSFPNQGGYTF.

This clonotype occurred a few times. Little can be read into the size of this beta chain, an off-target read in a library designed for alpha chains. The chain carries TRBV5-6 and TRBJ2-7; 8 nucleotides line up with TRBD1. The junction had 8 bases not matched to a gene; V was cut back by 1 base and J by 5 bases. This CDR3 region has 15 residues. Per the germline V gene, CDR1 is SGHDT and CDR2 is YYEEEE. This CDR3 reads CASSLRGQALHEQYF. The CDR3 nucleotides are TGTGCCAGCAGCTTGCGGGGACAGGCACTCCACGAGCAGTACTTC. Based on the CDR3 plus reference TRBV5-6 and TRBJ2-7, the full variable domain is DAGVTQSPTHLIKTRGQQVTLRCSPKSGHDTVSWYQQALGQGPQFIFQYYEEEERQRGNFPDRFSGHQFPNYSSELNVNALLLGDSALYLCASSLRGQALHEQYFGPGTRLTVT.

This clonotype showed up just a few times. The library was built for alpha chains, so this beta chain is an off-target read and its size means little. The V and J genes are TRBV3-1 and TRBJ1-6; no firm D call. The germline CDR1 and CDR2 sequences are LGHDT and YNNKEL (reference sequence). The CDR3 is 15 residues long. The V end lost 1 base, the J end lost 8 bases, and 12 bases lay between the germline ends. CDR3 coding DNA: TGTGCCAGCAGCCAAGGTCCGGGGAGGGATTCACCCCTCCACTTT. Its protein is CASSQGPGRDSPLHF. The entire variable domain, with the rest obtained from reference TRBV3-1 and TRBJ1-6, is as follows: DTAVSQTPKYLVTQMGNDKSIKCEQNLGHDTMYWYKQDSKKFLKIMFSYNNKELIINETVPNRFSPKSPDKAHLNLHINSLELGDSAVYFCASSQGPGRDSPLHFGNGTRLTVT.

By frequency in the sample, this clonotype is medium-sized. A library prepared for alpha chains yielded this beta chain as an off-target read; its size is of little meaning. V is TRBV29-1 and J is TRBJ2-7, with unresolved D. Trimming removed 0 bases at V and 4 bases at J, with 7 bases between. CDR1 is SQVTM, CDR2 ANQGSEA, per germline. This CDR3 comprises 12 residues. The CDR3 DNA reads TGCAGCGTTGAAGACGAATTATACGAGCAGTACTTC. Protein: CSVEDELYEQYF.

This clonotype is labeled as medium-sized. The size of this beta chain means little, since it is a stray read in a library made for alpha chains. The chain links TRBV7-9 to TRBJ1-5; D is possibly TRBD1 (6 bases). The germline V gene has CDR1 SEHNR and CDR2 FQNEAQ (reference sequence). The CDR3 runs to 15 residues. V lost 3 bases and J lost 1, with 10 bases in between. For the CDR3, the DNA is TGTGCCAGCAGCTTGAAGGGGGGAAGCAATCAGCCCCAGCATTTT. Translation: CASSLKGGSNQPQHF.

This clonotype was detected many times. With the library built for alpha chains, this beta chain is off target and its frequency is not meaningful. This chain joins TRBV27 and TRBJ2-1; D gene uncertain. The germline CDR1 and CDR2 sequences are MNHEY and SMNVEV (reference sequence). CDR3 length: 15 amino acids. The ends were cut back, 0 bases at V and 1 base at J, with 7 bases in the middle. The CDR3 DNA reads as TGTGCCAGCAGTTTATCGGGATTTTCCTACAATGAGCAGTTCTTC. As protein: CASSLSGFSYNEQFF.

In this sample, this clonotype turned up a few times. The library was designed around alpha chains, so this beta chain is a stray read whose abundance carries little weight. The chain couples TRBV20-1 to TRBJ2-3; 8 nucleotides agree with TRBD2. Germline V gene sequence: CDR1 DFQATT, CDR2 SNEGSKA (reference sequence). Trimming cost V 4 bases and J 0 bases; bases outside gene matches: 3. CDR3 size: 14 residues. CDR3 bases: TGCAGTGCTATTAGCGGGGATAGCACAGATACGCAGTATTTT. Its translation: CSAISGDSTDTQYF.

This clonotype is medium-sized. Because this beta chain is a stray read in a library intended to capture alpha chains, its abundance should not be given much weight. The rearrangement links TRBV15 to TRBJ1-2, with 9 positions matching TRBD1. In germline, CDR1 is LNHNV, CDR2 YYDKDF (reference sequence). J gave up 1 base and V 2 bases, and 2 bases lay outside the gene matches. The CDR3 has 15 amino acids. The CDR3 region is CATSRRTGDNYGYTF. The CDR3 DNA is TGTGCCACCAGCAGACGGACAGGGGATAACTATGGCTACACCTTC.

This clonotype was detected ten times or more. A library made for alpha chains picked up this beta chain off target, so its size means little. The chain links TRBV20-1 to TRBJ2-1; the match to TRBD2 covers 8 bases. This CDR3 spans 14 amino acids. The germline V gene encodes CDR1 DFQATT and CDR2 SNEGSKA (reference sequence). Written as DNA, the CDR3 is TGCACTCTATCGGGGGGGAGCTCCTACAATGAGCAGTTCTTC. Its translation: CTLSGGSSYNEQFF.

By its share, this clonotype is medium-sized. Found in a library prepared for alpha chains, this beta chain is an off-target read, and its abundance has little meaning. The genes are TRBV28 and TRBJ2-7; D remains ambiguous. The CDR3 totals 15 residues. Between the trimmed V and J ends, which lost 5 bases and 3 bases, there was a span of 17 bases. The germline V gene encodes CDR1 MDHEN and CDR2 SYDVKM. The CDR3 region is CASSHFFDRRYEQYF. The CDR3 DNA reads TGTGCCAGCAGTCATTTTTTTGACCGTCGCTACGAGCAGTACTTC.

In the case of this clonotype: Within a library made for alpha chains, this beta chain is off target, and its count is uninformative. The chain combines TRBV9 with TRBJ2-7; D remains unclear. V lost 3 bases and J lost 0, with 13 bases in between. From germline, CDR1 is SGDLS and CDR2 YYNGEE. The CDR3 runs to 15 residues. Here the CDR3 DNA reads TGTGCCAGCAGCGCCTCCGGGTCCGGCTCCTACGAGCAGTACTTC. This translates into CASSASGSGSYEQYF.

At least ten counts were recorded for this clonotype. This beta chain represents an off-target read in a library built for alpha chains; its size is of limited meaning. The rearrangement links TRBV5-1 to TRBJ1-3; a weak D match, TRBD1 (5 bases). In germline, CDR1 is SGHRS, CDR2 YFSETQ. V lost 0 bases, J lost 3 bases, and 16 bases lay in between. The CDR3 contains 17 residues. CDR3 DNA sequence: TGCGCCAGCAGCTTGGTGGAGGGGTTCGGAGTTGGAAACACCATATATTTT. Encoded protein: CASSLVEGFGVGNTIYF.

Judged by abundance, this clonotype is medium-sized. With the library built for alpha chains, this beta chain is off target and its frequency is not meaningful. J is TRBJ2-1 and V is TRBV24-1; tentative D call: TRBD2 (5 bases). CDR1 is KGHDR, CDR2 SFDVKD, per germline. This CDR3 is 14 amino acids long. V gave up 4 bases and J gave up 2 bases, with 8 bases separating them. The CDR3 coding sequence is TGTGCCACCAGTGACCAGCGGACCTACAATGAGCAGTTCTTC. The encoded protein is CATSDQRTYNEQFF.

By proportion, this clonotype is medium-sized. With the library built for alpha chains, this beta chain is off target and its frequency is not meaningful. This CDR3 reads CASSPGVGVGNQPQHF. Written as DNA, the CDR3 is TGTGCCAGCAGTCCCGGGGTGGGTGTTGGCAATCAGCCCCAGCATTTT. This chain joins TRBV7-9 and TRBJ1-5, with unresolved D. CDR1 is SEHNR and CDR2 is FQNEAQ in the germline V gene (reference sequence). The CDR3 runs to 16 residues. V was cut by 6 bases and J by 2 bases, with 17 bases left in between.

By share, this clonotype counts as medium-sized (0.01 to 0.1%). The library was built for alpha chains, so this beta chain is an off-target read and its size means little. The chain joins TRBV23-1 to TRBJ1-5; no definite D call. TRBV23-1 is assigned to the ORF class and has an uncertain function. The CDR3 extends over 13 amino acids. Between the trimmed V and J ends, which lost 6 bases and 5 bases, there was a span of 11 bases. The CDR3 here is CASRRRRDQPQHF. The CDR3 DNA is TGCGCCAGCAGGCGACGGAGGGATCAGCCCCAGCATTTT.

Regarding this clonotype: This beta chain was picked up by a library intended for alpha chains and is off target, so its count carries little meaning. This chain links TRBV28 with TRBJ1-2; 7 positions agree with TRBD1. The V gene end was trimmed by 5 bases and the J gene end by 14 bases; junction bases not matched to a gene: 17. The length of the CDR3 is 14 residues. The germline V gene encodes CDR1 MDHEN and CDR2 SYDVKM. The CDR3 DNA reads TGTGCCAGCAGTCCTCCTGGCAGGGGGGATTCAGAGACCTTC. This gives the protein CASSPPGRGDSETF.

This clonotype qualifies as medium-sized. This beta chain is an off-target read within a library intended for alpha chains, so its frequency means little. The rearrangement links TRBV20-1 to TRBJ1-1; D uncertain. The CDR3 sequence is 14 residues long. Trimming took off 0 bases at V and 4 bases at J, with 12 bases between the two ends. CDR1 and CDR2 from the germline V gene are DFQATT and SNEGSKA (reference sequence). CDR3: CSAREDGEGTEAFF. The CDR3, as DNA: TGCAGTGCTAGAGAGGACGGAGAGGGCACTGAAGCTTTCTTT.

This clonotype is classed as medium-sized. With the library built for alpha chains, this beta chain is off target and its frequency is not meaningful. V gene TRBV6-5 combines with J gene TRBJ2-7; no firm D call. Per the germline V gene, CDR1 is MNHEY and CDR2 is SVGAGI. V dropped 5 bases and J dropped 4 bases, with 12 bases sitting between them. This CDR3 is built from 13 residues. The CDR3 sequence: CASSRRPVYEQYV. The CDR3 nucleotides are TGTGCCAGCAGTAGACGGCCGGTTTACGAGCAGTACGTC.

This clonotype was seen a handful of times. Little can be read into the size of this beta chain, an off-target read in a library designed for alpha chains. The chain combines TRBV23-1 with TRBJ2-4; the match to TRBD2 covers 7 bases. TRBV23-1 is given ORF status, its function remaining uncertain. Trimming took 0 bases from V and 6 from J; bases not matched to a gene: 5. This CDR3 region has 15 residues. The CDR3 DNA reads as TGCGCCAGCAGTCAATCGGGCGGGGGTTCAAACATTCAGTACTTC. Its protein product is CASSQSGGGSNIQYF.

By sample fraction, this clonotype is medium-sized. A library made for alpha chains picked up this beta chain off target, so its size means little. The gene calls are TRBV10-1 and TRBJ2-3, with D perhaps being TRBD1 or TRBD2 (5 bases each). CDR1 is WNHNN and CDR2 is SYGVQD in the germline V gene (reference sequence). CDR3 length: 15 amino acids. V lost 3 bases to trimming and J lost 0 bases, with 10 bases between them. The CDR3 DNA reads TGCGCCAGCAGTGATGGGGGTTTAAGCACAGATACGCAGTATTTT. This translates into CASSDGGLSTDTQYF.